This T cell receptor beta chain was identified during a study of early T cells in non-severe SARS-CoV-2 infection. Overall study: From unsorted whole blood, bulk RNA was sequenced, and the chains remained unpaired.

This clonotype was counted many times. Antigen: not known. Overall study findings and caveats: Reliance on VDJdb matching favored anti-spike CD8 responses; private and CD4 specificities were missed.

The library protocol tagged individual cDNA molecules with unique molecular identifiers. TCRdb analysed the 5' RACE reads with MiXCR anew, one entry per CDR3 protein. The sample holds fewer than 30,000 distinct CDR3 sequences; around 6.1% are singletons and the top ten take about 34%. The CDR3 sequence is 13 residues long. Trimming left V 11 bases short and J 5 bases short, with 16 bases between. Looked up from germline, CDR1 is ENHRY and CDR2 is SYGVKD. The receptor was derived from an adult who was a healthcare worker with PCR-confirmed SARS-CoV-2 infection or an uninfected control (not recorded which). This specimen was whole blood, taken at baseline. The chain combines TRBV10-3 with TRBJ2-4, with a possible D match to TRBD1 (6 bases). CDR3 protein: CASHRVIENIQYF. The DNA of the CDR3 is TGTGCCTCACACAGGGTGATCGAAAACATTCAGTACTTC.